The 21 T cell receptor beta chains below all came from one sample that was sequenced in a study of T-cell reconstitution after alpha-beta-depleted transplantation in children. As it was prepared, the TCRbeta library received unique molecular identifiers. Via MiXCR, TCRdb re-called the PCR reads, giving one row per CDR3 protein. Of hundreds of thousands of distinct CDR3 sequences listed, more than 10% are singletons. The source material was PBMCs from the stem cell graft donor, sampled from the stem cell graft. These receptors were obtained from a human donor who donated a stem cell graft to a child with acute lymphoblastic leukemia.

This clonotype was observed at least ten times. The rearrangement uses TRBV7-9 and TRBJ2-7; D is unresolved. The CDR3 is made up of 14 amino acids. The germline V and J ends were trimmed by 5 bases and 3 bases, with 14 bases remaining between them. Germline V gene lookup returns CDR1 SEHNR and CDR2 FQNEAQ (reference sequence). CDR3 sequence reads: CASSPAEHHYEQYF. The CDR3 bases are TGTGCCAGCAGCCCCGCGGAGCACCACTACGAGCAGTACTTC. Using reference TRBV7-9 and TRBJ2-7 for the parts outside the CDR3, the full variable domain is DTGVSQNPRHKITKRGQNVTFRCDPISEHNRLYWYRQTLGQGPEFLTYFQNEAQLEKSRLLSDRFSAERPKGSFSTLEIQRTEQGDSAMYLCASSPAEHHYEQYFGPGTRLTVT.

This clonotype came up once. Given a much more abundant clone one base away, this may be a read error. The chain combines TRBV6-1 with TRBJ2-1; 7 bases line up with TRBD1. In germline, CDR1 is MNHNS, CDR2 SASEGT. The CDR3 totals 16 residues. V lost 2 bases to trimming and J lost 8 bases; unmatched junction nucleotides: 12. CDR3 region: CASSERIVQGWDEQFF. CDR3 nucleotide sequence: TGTGCCAGCAGTGAAAGGATTGTACAGGGGTGGGATGAGCAGTTCTTC.

This clonotype was observed many times. The chain has TRBV28 and TRBJ1-1; 8 bases fit TRBD1. Trimming removed 5 bases from V and 4 bases from J; junction bases left unmatched: 6. Germline V gives CDR1 MDHEN, CDR2 SYDVKM. The CDR3 consists of 14 residues. The DNA of the CDR3 is TGTGCCAGCAGTCGACAGGGGCTGGGCACTGAAGCTTTCTTT. It is translated as CASSRQGLGTEAFF.

This clonotype was found many times. The V call is TRBV28, the J call TRBJ1-1, with D hard to call. CDR3 length: 14 amino acids. The germline gives CDR1 MDHEN, CDR2 SYDVKM. The ends were cut back, 1 base at V and 0 bases at J, with 6 bases in the middle. As DNA, the CDR3 is TGTGCCAGCAGTTTATTACAGATGAACACTGAAGCTTTCTTT. It translates to CASSLLQMNTEAFF.

The sample holds a few counts of this clonotype. The chain recombines TRBV19 with TRBJ1-5; TRBD1 aligns across 7 bases. Per the germline V gene, CDR1 is LNHDA and CDR2 is SQIVND (reference sequence). The length of the CDR3 is 15 residues. J gave up 0 bases and V 5 bases, and 4 bases lay outside the gene matches. In DNA form, the CDR3 reads TGTGCCAGTAGTCTCGGGACAGCTAGCAATCAGCCCCAGCATTTT. Translating gives CASSLGTASNQPQHF.

This clonotype was detected only once. The chain has TRBV29-1 and TRBJ1-2, with 7 bases fitting TRBD1. This CDR3 spans 16 amino acids. Germline V gene lookup returns CDR1 SQVTM and CDR2 ANQGSEA. V shed 0 bases and J 5 bases; nucleotides not matched to a gene: 12. The CDR3 loop is CSVEDVRVGQTYGYTF. The CDR3 nucleotides read TGCAGCGTTGAAGATGTCAGAGTGGGACAGACTTATGGCTACACCTTC.

This clonotype was observed many times. The V call is TRBV25-1, the J call TRBJ2-5; TRBD1 matches 8 bases. Germline lookup yields CDR1 MGHDK and CDR2 SYGVNS. V was pared by 6 bases and J by 3 bases, with 12 bases of the junction left unmatched. The CDR3 has 16 residues. The CDR3 DNA reads TGTGCCAGCAGGGAGCCCGGGACAGGTCTCAAAGAGACCCAGTACTTC. It translates to CASREPGTGLKETQYF.

Ten or more counts support this clonotype. The V call is TRBV20-1, the J call TRBJ1-2; D gene uncertain. Trimming removed 1 base from V and 0 bases from J, with 6 bases in between. The CDR3 length is 13 residues. Germline V gene data show CDR1 as DFQATT and CDR2 as SNEGSKA (reference sequence). The CDR3 loop is CSARVSSNYGYTF. CDR3 coding DNA: TGCAGTGCTAGAGTTTCCTCTAACTATGGCTACACCTTC.

The sample holds many counts of this clonotype. The chain combines TRBV18 with TRBJ2-1; maybe TRBD2 (5 bases). Germline CDR1 reads KGHSH; CDR2 reads LQKENI. V shed 3 bases and J shed 3 bases, with 15 bases lying between them. CDR3 length: 16 residues. CDR3 region: CASSPVGAGVYNEQFF. CDR3 in DNA: TGTGCCAGCTCACCGGTGGGCGCGGGCGTCTACAATGAGCAGTTCTTC.

As concerns this clonotype: With a much larger clone just one base away, this may be a read error. The rearrangement links TRBV9 to TRBJ2-2; unclear D gene. The V gene lost 5 bases and the J gene lost 6 bases, with 17 bases spanning the gap. Germline V gives CDR1 SGDLS, CDR2 YYNGEE. This CDR3 contains 15 residues. CDR3 in amino acids: CASRLSPADPGELFF. Here the CDR3 DNA reads TGTGCCAGCAGGTTGTCACCGGCGGATCCCGGGGAGCTGTTTTTT.

This clonotype was observed at least ten times. This sequence joins TRBV29-1 and TRBJ2-7; 7 bases fit TRBD1. J gave up 5 bases and V 3 bases, and 7 bases lay outside the gene matches. The germline V gene encodes CDR1 SQVTM and CDR2 ANQGSEA. The CDR3 length is 13 residues. The CDR3 reads CSVDGTDVNEQYF. Written as DNA, the CDR3 is TGCAGCGTTGACGGGACAGATGTCAACGAGCAGTACTTC.

Many counts were recorded for this clonotype. This chain joins TRBV7-9 and TRBJ2-1, with D maybe TRBD2 (5 bases). Looked up from germline, CDR1 is SEHNR and CDR2 is FQNEAQ (reference sequence). V was pared by 2 bases and J by 15 bases, with 14 bases between. This CDR3 is built from 12 residues. The CDR3 here is CASSLLSDTSFF. The CDR3 bases are TGTGCCAGCAGCTTACTTAGCGATACGTCGTTCTTC.

This clonotype was seen more than once but under ten times. This rearrangement joins TRBV4-1 to TRBJ2-7, with 7 bases aligning to TRBD1. In germline, CDR1 is MGHRA, CDR2 YSYEKL. The CDR3 runs 15 residues. V was clipped by 4 bases and J by 0 bases; unmatched bases: 6. This chain's CDR3 is CASSPETGSSYEQYF. In DNA form, the CDR3 reads TGCGCCAGCAGCCCAGAGACAGGGAGCTCCTACGAGCAGTACTTC.

V gene TRBV5-6 combines with J gene TRBJ2-1, with D perhaps TRBD1 (6 bases). The CDR3 covers 13 residues. V lost 2 bases and J 8 bases, leaving 11 bases between the germline ends. Germline V gene lookup returns CDR1 SGHDT and CDR2 YYEEEE. In DNA form, the CDR3 reads TGTGCCAGCAGCTTCGACAGGTTCGATGAGCAGTTCTTC. This sequence encodes CASSFDRFDEQFF.

The table lists this clonotype with a few counts. The chain carries TRBV20-1 and TRBJ2-7; 9 nucleotides line up with TRBD2. The germline gives CDR1 DFQATT, CDR2 SNEGSKA (reference sequence). CDR3 length: 14 residues. V lost 6 bases to trimming and J lost 2 bases; unmatched junction nucleotides: 8. DNA of the CDR3: TGCAGTGCGAGACCTTTAGCGGGGGCCTACGAGCAGTACTTC. Its protein product is CSARPLAGAYEQYF.

There are many counts of this clonotype. V gene TRBV9 combines with J gene TRBJ1-1; D possibly corresponds to TRBD1 (5 bases). This CDR3 spans 12 amino acids. With 4 bases removed from V and 8 bases from J, the gap between germline ends came to 12 bases. The germline CDR1 and CDR2 sequences are SGDLS and YYNGEE. Here the CDR3 reads CASSFGTGEAFF. The CDR3 DNA follows: TGTGCCAGCAGCTTCGGGACGGGGGAAGCTTTCTTT.

This clonotype was counted at least ten times. The V call is TRBV12-3 or TRBV12-4, the J call TRBJ2-2, with D perhaps matching TRBD2 (6 bases). The ends were cut back, 4 bases at V and 6 bases at J, with 18 bases in the middle. This CDR3 has 16 amino acids. The CDR3 nucleotides are TGTGCCAGCAGTTCAATGGGGGGTGGAGTGGCCGGGGAGCTGTTTTTT. It yields the protein CASSSMGGGVAGELFF.

This clonotype was found many times. The V and J genes are TRBV6-1 and TRBJ1-5; the D is unclear. V was clipped by 6 bases and J by 9 bases, with 12 bases between them. The CDR3 runs 12 residues. Germline V gene sequence: CDR1 MNHNS, CDR2 SASEGT. The CDR3 is CASSMALRPQHF. In nucleotides, the CDR3 is TGTGCCAGCAGCATGGCTTTGAGGCCCCAGCATTTT.

Only a few counts were recorded for this clonotype. The gene calls are TRBV10-3 and TRBJ2-1, with D perhaps TRBD2 (6 bases). Germline CDR1 is ENHRY and CDR2 is SYGVKD. The V end was cut by 5 bases, the J end by 8 bases, with 16 bases between. CDR3 length: 14 residues. The CDR3 DNA follows: TGTGCCATCAGTAGGAGGGGACCCAACCATGAGCAGTTCTTC. This codes for CAISRRGPNHEQFF.

This clonotype was recorded many times. V and J are TRBV5-1 and TRBJ2-5, with D tentatively TRBD1 or TRBD2 (6 bases each). Germline loops: CDR1 SGHRS, CDR2 YFSETQ. The CDR3 length is 15 residues. V was trimmed by 4 bases and J by 5 bases, leaving 18 bases between them. CDR3: CASSQVGGAGETQYF. DNA for the CDR3: TGCGCCAGCAGCCAGGTGGGGGGCGCAGGGGAGACCCAGTACTTC.

This clonotype was counted many times. The genes are TRBV19 and TRBJ2-7; 9 nucleotides align to TRBD1. Trimming at V came to 3 bases and at J to 1 base, leaving 1 base not matched to a gene. This CDR3 has 14 amino acids. Germline CDR1 LNHDA, CDR2 SQIVND (reference sequence). This chain's CDR3 is CASSMGTGSYEQYF. CDR3 coding DNA: TGTGCCAGTAGTATGGGGACAGGGTCCTACGAGCAGTACTTC.